Shown below are 24 T cell receptor beta chains from a single sample sequenced in a study of technical replicates of blood from a few donors. The method was immunoSEQ multiplex PCR; TCRdb's version includes in-frame clones alone and lacks a portion of them. This sample carries approximately 76,000 clones, around 97% of them seen once, and the ten largest clones take more than 0.15%. The sequencing sample was made of T cells isolated from PBMCs. The receptor set was obtained from a human donor in good health.

V is TRBV21-1 and J is TRBJ2-7; TRBD2 is the table's D call and was not checked against the DNA. TRBV21-1 is marked as a pseudogene. The CDR3 loop spans 14 amino acids. CDR3: CASSPRLGTNEQYF. The CDR3 DNA follows: TGTGCCAGCAGCCCTAGGTTGGGGACTAACGAGCAGTACTTC.

The CDR3 here is CASSQDQVNTEAFF. The CDR3 coding sequence is TGCGCCAGCAGCCAAGATCAGGTGAACACTGAAGCTTTCTTT. The chain uses TRBV4-1 and TRBJ1-1; D remains ambiguous. The V end was cut by 0 bases, the J end by 0 bases, with 5 bases between. This CDR3 contains 14 residues. The germline gives CDR1 MGHRA, CDR2 YSYEKL.

The V and J genes are TRBV7-6 and TRBJ2-7; D is ambiguous. Trimming cost V 5 bases and J 7 bases, with 15 bases left between them. Germline V gene data show CDR1 as SGHVS and CDR2 as FNYEAQ. The CDR3 totals 13 residues. The CDR3 loop is CASSERYGDEQYF. As DNA, the CDR3 is TGTGCCAGCAGCGAACGGTACGGAGATGAGCAGTACTTC. The whole variable domain, filled in from reference TRBV7-6 and TRBJ2-7, reads GAGVSQSPRYKVTKRGQDVALRCDPISGHVSLYWYRQALGQGPEFLTYFNYEAQQDKSGLPNDRFSAERPEGSISTLTIQRTEQRDSAMYRCASSERYGDEQYFGPGTRLTVT.

V is TRBV5-6 and J is TRBJ2-1; D is ambiguous. Germline values: CDR1 SGHDT, CDR2 YYEEEE. Trimming removed 2 bases from V and 7 bases from J, with 13 bases in between. CDR3 length: 14 residues. The chain's CDR3 is CASSFAVQLNEQFF. The CDR3 nucleotides are TGTGCCAGCAGCTTCGCCGTTCAGTTAAATGAGCAGTTCTTC. Looking up the rest from reference TRBV5-6 and TRBJ2-1 gives the full variable domain: DAGVTQSPTHLIKTRGQQVTLRCSPKSGHDTVSWYQQALGQGPQFIFQYYEEEERQRGNFPDRFSGHQFPNYSSELNVNALLLGDSALYLCASSFAVQLNEQFFGPGTRLTVL.

Written as DNA, the CDR3 is TGTGCCAGCAAGCGGACAGGGTTCTACGAGCAGTACTTC. This translates into CASKRTGFYEQYF. This chain connects TRBV11-2 to TRBJ2-7, with 8 bases identical to TRBD1. CDR1 SGHAT and CDR2 FQNNGV come from the germline V gene. The CDR3 consists of 13 residues. J was trimmed by 3 bases and V by 7 bases; bases with no gene match: 5.

The rearrangement links TRBV13 to TRBJ1-5, with D tentatively TRBD1 (5 bases). V lost 4 bases to trimming and J lost 4 bases, with 14 bases between them. CDR3 size: 15 residues. Looked up from germline, CDR1 is PRHDT and CDR2 is FYEKMQ (reference sequence). As DNA, the CDR3 is TGTGCCAGCAGCTCCGGCACAGGTGGAAATCAGCCCCAGCATTTT. This codes for CASSSGTGGNQPQHF.

The chain couples TRBV4-1 to TRBJ2-7, with a weak D call TRBD2 (5 bases). The germline V and J ends were trimmed by 4 bases and 3 bases, with 16 bases remaining between them. Germline CDR1 is MGHRA and CDR2 is YSYEKL. The CDR3 covers 15 residues. The CDR3, as DNA: TGCGCCAGCAGCCGGTTACCCGGGATAAACTACGAGCAGTACTTC. It specifies CASSRLPGINYEQYF.

The V call is TRBV18, the J call TRBJ1-4; 9 bases agree with TRBD1. Germline CDR1 is KGHSH and CDR2 is LQKENI. The CDR3 consists of 15 residues. The ends lost 3 bases at V and 3 bases at J; junction bases unmatched: 2. In nucleotides, the CDR3 is TGTGCCAGCTCACCGAGACAGGGGGCTAATGAAAAACTGTTTTTT. It encodes CASSPRQGANEKLFF.

The rearrangement links TRBV5-1 to TRBJ2-6; 7 bases agree with TRBD2. With 0 bases clipped from V and 4 bases from J, the junction kept 4 bases outside the gene matches. Germline V gene data show CDR1 as SGHRS and CDR2 as YFSETQ. The CDR3 covers 16 residues. In DNA form, the CDR3 reads TGCGCCAGCAGCTTGGAGCGGGGTGGCGGGGCCAACGTCCTGACTTTC. Translation gives CASSLERGGGANVLTF.

The V gene is TRBV19, the J gene TRBJ1-4; maybe TRBD1 (5 bases). The ends were cut back, 8 bases at V and 8 bases at J, with 12 bases in the middle. Germline V gene lookup returns CDR1 LNHDA and CDR2 SQIVND (reference sequence). The CDR3 is 12 residues long. The CDR3 reads CASSTTEEKLFF. The CDR3 DNA reads TGTGCCAGTTCCACGACAGAAGAAAAACTGTTTTTT. Variable domain in full (rest from reference TRBV19 and TRBJ1-4): DGGITQSPKYLFRKEGQNVTLSCEQNLNHDAMYWYRQDPGQGLRLIYYSQIVNDFQKGDIAEGYSVSREKKESFPLTVTSAQKNPTAFYLCASSTTEEKLFFGSGTQLSVL.

The J gene is TRBJ2-1, the V gene TRBV27, with D maybe TRBD2 (6 bases). V was clipped by 7 bases and J by 6 bases, with 22 bases between them. This CDR3 contains 16 residues. The germline V gene encodes CDR1 MNHEY and CDR2 SMNVEV (reference sequence). The CDR3 coding sequence is TGTGCCAGCACCCACGTTTGGGGCGGACTATCCAATGAGCAGTTCTTC. This translates into CASTHVWGGLSNEQFF.

V gene TRBV7-8 combines with J gene TRBJ1-2, with D unclear. Trimming took 3 bases from V and 2 from J, leaving 4 bases between them. This CDR3 has 12 amino acids. Germline V CDR1 and CDR2: SGHVS, FQNEAQ. CDR3 amino acids: CASSLQNYGYTF. In DNA form, the CDR3 reads TGTGCCAGCAGCTTGCAGAACTATGGCTACACCTTC.

This rearrangement joins TRBV19 to TRBJ1-2; no definite D call. V was cut by 0 bases and J by 5 bases, with 7 bases left in between. Germline values: CDR1 LNHDA, CDR2 SQIVND (reference sequence). The CDR3 loop spans 13 amino acids. CDR3 in DNA: TGTGCCAGTAGTATAGATGAGGTTTATGGCTACACCTTC. It codes for CASSIDEVYGYTF.

The chain recombines TRBV7-6 with TRBJ2-1; 8 bases line up with TRBD2. This CDR3 has 15 residues. Germline V gene sequence: CDR1 SGHVS, CDR2 FNYEAQ. V dropped 2 bases and J dropped 7; count of bases not matched to a gene: 7. The CDR3 DNA reads TGTGCCAGCAGCTTAAGACTAGCGATGGGGAATGAGCAGTTCTTC. Its translation: CASSLRLAMGNEQFF.

The chain couples TRBV10-1 to TRBJ1-1; weak D call: TRBD1 (6 bases). CDR1 WNHNN and CDR2 SYGVQD come from the germline V gene (reference sequence). V was pared by 3 bases and J by 4 bases, with 12 bases between. The CDR3 runs 14 residues. CDR3 bases: TGCGCCAGCAGTGATGGGGGCGCTGTCACTGAAGCTTTCTTT. This translates into CASSDGGAVTEAFF.

The table lists this clone with a count of one. The V call is TRBV11-2, the J call TRBJ2-1, with D possibly being TRBD2 (6 bases). The CDR3 has 14 residues. V was pared by 1 base and J by 7 bases, with 11 bases between. Germline CDR1 reads SGHAT; CDR2 reads FQNNGV. The CDR3 protein is CASSLGRAENEQFF. CDR3 bases: TGTGCCAGCAGCTTAGGGAGGGCCGAAAATGAGCAGTTCTTC.

The chain recombines TRBV19 with TRBJ1-1, with a weak D call TRBD1 (6 bases). Germline V gene lookup returns CDR1 LNHDA and CDR2 SQIVND (reference sequence). The CDR3 covers 13 residues. The germline V and J ends were trimmed by 3 bases and 11 bases, with 16 bases remaining between them. The chain's CDR3 is CASSMEDTGLAFF. CDR3 nucleotide sequence: TGTGCCAGTAGTATGGAAGATACAGGGTTGGCTTTCTTT.

The rearrangement joins TRBV27 to TRBJ2-1, with TRBD2 as a possible D gene (6 bases). With 7 bases removed from V and 4 bases from J, the gap between germline ends came to 17 bases. The germline V gene encodes CDR1 MNHEY and CDR2 SMNVEV (reference sequence). The length of the CDR3 is 15 residues. This CDR3 is CASNGGGNMYNEQFF. In DNA form, the CDR3 reads TGTGCCAGCAATGGTGGCGGGAATATGTACAATGAGCAGTTCTTC.

This chain uses TRBV19 with TRBJ2-3, with TRBD2 matching 13 bases. The CDR3 has 18 residues. Losses at the gene ends were 3 bases for V and 0 bases for J; bases not matched to a gene: 6. Germline V gene sequence: CDR1 LNHDA, CDR2 SQIVND (reference sequence). CDR3 loop: CASSIRLAGGPSTDTQYF. CDR3 coding DNA: TGTGCCAGTAGTATTCGACTAGCGGGGGGTCCTAGCACAGATACGCAGTATTTT.

This clone showed up just once. The genes are TRBV27 and TRBJ1-5, with D tentatively TRBD1 (6 bases). From germline, CDR1 is MNHEY and CDR2 SMNVEV (reference sequence). Trimming cost V 0 bases and J 6 bases, with 12 bases left between them. The CDR3 sequence is 15 residues long. CDR3 amino acids: CASSLSGGGGQPQHF. As DNA, the CDR3 is TGTGCCAGCAGTTTATCGGGGGGGGGCGGTCAGCCCCAGCATTTT.

V usage is TRBV30 and J usage is TRBJ1-5, with D uncertain. Germline V gene sequence: CDR1 GTSNPN, CDR2 SVGIG (reference sequence). The CDR3 contains 13 residues. The V end was cut by 0 bases, the J end by 1 base, with 4 bases between. The CDR3 region has the DNA TGTGCCTGGAGTGTCCAAAGCAATCAGCCCCAGCATTTT. Residues: CAWSVQSNQPQHF. Variable domain in full (rest from reference TRBV30 and TRBJ1-5): SQTIHQWPATLVQPVGSPLSLECTVEGTSNPNLYWYRQAAGRGLQLLFYSVGIGQISSEVPQNLSASRPQDRQFILSSKKLLLSDSGFYLCAWSVQSNQPQHFGDGTRLSIL.

The V gene is TRBV2, the J gene TRBJ1-2, with 8 bases matching TRBD1. Germline-derived CDR1 and CDR2 are SNHLY and FYNNEI. Trimming cost V 7 bases and J 5 bases; bases outside gene matches: 6. The CDR3 sequence is 13 residues long. For the CDR3, the DNA is TGTGCCAGCAAGAAGGGACAGGCTTATGGCTACACCTTC. Residues: CASKKGQAYGYTF. Using reference TRBV2 and TRBJ1-2 for the parts outside the CDR3, the full variable domain is EPEVTQTPSHQVTQMGQEVILRCVPISNHLYFYWYRQILGQKVEFLVSFYNNEISEKSEIFDDQFSVERPDGSNFTLKIRSTKLEDSAMYFCASKKGQAYGYTFGSGTRLTVV.

V and J are TRBV30 and TRBJ1-2; 7 positions match TRBD1. The CDR3 sequence is 13 residues long. Germline CDR1 reads GTSNPN; CDR2 reads SVGIG (reference sequence). Trimming took 5 bases from V and 2 from J; bases not matched to a gene: 5. As DNA, the CDR3 is TGTGCCTGGCATGAACAGGGGAACTATGGCTACACCTTC. It is translated as CAWHEQGNYGYTF. The entire variable domain, with the rest obtained from reference TRBV30 and TRBJ1-2, is as follows: SQTIHQWPATLVQPVGSPLSLECTVEGTSNPNLYWYRQAAGRGLQLLFYSVGIGQISSEVPQNLSASRPQDRQFILSSKKLLLSDSGFYLCAWHEQGNYGYTFGSGTRLTVV.

The chain's CDR3 is CASSYSPDYGYTF. In DNA, the CDR3 is TGTGCCAGCAGTTACTCGCCAGACTATGGCTACACCTTC. J is TRBJ1-2 and V is TRBV6-5, with D uncertain. From germline, CDR1 is MNHEY and CDR2 SVGAGI. This CDR3 spans 13 amino acids. The V end was cut by 0 bases, the J end by 3 bases, with 5 bases between.